These 9 T cell receptor beta chains came from one sample sequenced in a study of OX40 agonist ivuxolimab in advanced cancers. Generated by immunoSEQ multiplex PCR, the TCRdb table keeps only in-frame clones and is missing some. The sample has approximately 52,000 clones; approximately 83% are singletons. Source: CD4+ or CD8+ T cells sorted from blood, taken in a trial of the OX40 agonist ivuxolimab. The source is an adult with an advanced solid tumor such as melanoma, head and neck, liver or kidney cancer.

This rearrangement joins TRBV7-8 to TRBJ2-1; perhaps TRBD1 as D (6 bases). The CDR3 length is 16 residues. The germline V and J ends were trimmed by 2 bases and 2 bases, with 13 bases remaining between them. Germline CDR1 SGHVS, CDR2 FQNEAQ. The CDR3 DNA is TGTGCCAGCAGCTTATTGGCAGGGGAGCCCTACAATGAGCAGTTCTTC. It translates to CASSLLAGEPYNEQFF.

This rearrangement joins TRBV5-6 to TRBJ2-6, with D unresolved. Looked up from germline, CDR1 is SGHDT and CDR2 is YYEEEE. CDR3 length: 14 residues. Deletions cut 2 bases from V and 1 base from J, with 4 bases between. The chain's CDR3 is CASSFGSGANVLTF. DNA of the CDR3: TGTGCCAGCAGCTTTGGGTCTGGGGCCAACGTCCTGACTTTC.

There are a few counts of this clone. The chain is built from TRBV7-9 and TRBJ1-1, with D unclear. V lost 3 bases and J lost 2, with 10 bases in between. There are 14 residues in the CDR3. The V gene's germline CDR1 is SEHNR and CDR2 FQNEAQ (reference sequence). The chain's CDR3 is CASSLAGRNTEAFF. In DNA form, the CDR3 reads TGTGCCAGCAGCTTGGCGGGTCGTAACACTGAAGCTTTCTTT.

The DNA of the CDR3 is TGTGCCAGCAGGCCCACTACAGGATCCTACGAGCAGTACTTC. This encodes CASRPTTGSYEQYF. The chain uses TRBV11-3 and TRBJ2-7; the D gene is possibly TRBD1 (5 bases). The CDR3 sequence is 14 residues long. Trimming left V 6 bases short and J 1 base short, with 13 bases between. Germline V gene lookup returns CDR1 SGHNT and CDR2 YENEEA.

This rearrangement joins TRBV19 to TRBJ2-7; 7 bases are shared with TRBD1. Trimming at V came to 3 bases and at J to 4 bases, leaving 9 bases not matched to a gene. This CDR3 is built from 15 residues. Germline V gene data show CDR1 as LNHDA and CDR2 as SQIVND (reference sequence). Here the CDR3 reads CASSITRGRPYEQYF. The CDR3 nucleotides read TGTGCCAGTAGTATTACTAGGGGGCGCCCGTACGAGCAGTACTTC.

V gene TRBV2 combines with J gene TRBJ1-1, with D unresolved. The germline V and J ends were trimmed by 3 bases and 0 bases, with 8 bases remaining between them. The V gene's germline CDR1 is SNHLY and CDR2 FYNNEI. The CDR3 has 14 residues. The CDR3 here is CASSDPNVNTEAFF. In nucleotides, the CDR3 is TGTGCCAGCAGTGACCCCAATGTGAACACTGAAGCTTTCTTT.

The genes are TRBV7-9 and TRBJ1-1, with D unclear. CDR3 length equals 12 residues. Trimming pared 5 bases from V and 5 bases from J, leaving 9 bases between. Per germline, CDR1 SEHNR and CDR2 FQNEAQ (reference sequence). The CDR3 DNA is TGTGCCAGCAGCCCAGCGGGGACTGAAGCTTTCTTT. The encoded protein is CASSPAGTEAFF.

The chain has TRBV7-9 and TRBJ2-5, with D unresolved. The CDR3 is 16 residues long. Germline CDR1 reads SEHNR; CDR2 reads FQNEAQ (reference sequence). V was clipped by 5 bases and J by 4 bases, with 20 bases between them. CDR3 DNA sequence: TGTGCCAGCAGCCCCTTTGTGGCAGGCGCGAGAGAGACCCAGTACTTC. This sequence encodes CASSPFVAGARETQYF.

This chain connects TRBV14 to TRBJ1-2; tentatively, D is TRBD1 (5 bases). This CDR3 comprises 14 residues. In germline, CDR1 is SGHDN, CDR2 FVKESK. V gave up 5 bases and J gave up 2 bases, with 12 bases separating them. The CDR3 DNA is TGTGCCAGCAGCTCGAGGGGACTCAACTATGGCTACACCTTC. It encodes CASSSRGLNYGYTF.